The clone carrying this T cell receptor beta chain was observed a few times. The antigen is not known. This specimen comes from a study of CD8+ T cells in alopecia areata. Overall study results and limits: It was observed that many expanded lesional clones persisted in scalp and blood during tofacitinib.

Treatment denoted: oral pan-JAK inhibitor, 5-10 mg twice daily. Alopecia areata patients provided lesional scalp punch biopsies and peripheral blood, both collected for the study. RNA was isolated and reverse transcribed to cDNA, the sequencing template. Using immunoSEQ multiplex PCR, the repertoire was profiled, and TCRdb retains in-frame clones only, with some absent. The sample yields around 100,000 clones, roughly 45% seen once. The source was CD8+ T cells sorted from blood, collected at week 24, from a patient treated with tofacitinib. The origin of this receptor is a human donor with alopecia areata.

The CDR3 DNA reads as TGTGCCATCAGTGAGCCGGGACACCTCCTCTATGGCTACACCTTC. Translating it yields CAISEPGHLLYGYTF. The chain recombines TRBV10-3 with TRBJ1-2; tentatively, D is TRBD1 (6 bases). Looked up from germline, CDR1 is ENHRY and CDR2 is SYGVKD. V was clipped by 2 bases and J by 4 bases, with 14 bases between them. The CDR3 consists of 15 residues.